The 6 T cell receptor beta chains listed next were all sequenced from one sample in a study of vaccination effects on CD4 cells after COVID-19 (dated 2022 in TCRdb). For these TCRs, the target antigens are not known. After roughly 11 days of culture, CD4+ T cells were isolated with the EasySep CD4+ T cell isolation kit. PCR-confirmed SARS-CoV-2 infection had occurred in convalescent patients between March and December 2020, before the Alpha, Beta and Delta variants emerged in the United States. Each participant received two doses of an mRNA SARS-CoV-2 vaccine, either BNT162b2 or mRNA-1273. The library was built by means of the immunoSEQ multiplex PCR assay. Sourced from immuneACCESS, this table was stored by TCRdb with only in-frame sequences that have V and J called. A share of the clones is absent; for the studies checked, an unresolved V gene accounts for under half, and the remainder has no known explanation. In all, the sample holds 30,000 to 35,000 clones, and around 74% of those were seen once. Together, the top ten hold more than 6.5% of the sample.

The sequences come from CD4+ T cells from PBMCs cultured without peptide, collected after COVID-19 vaccination. The receptors were gathered from a human donor who had a prior SARS-CoV-2 infection.

The chain has TRBV5-1 and TRBJ1-1; D unclear. V dropped 4 bases and J dropped 1 base, with 14 bases sitting between them. Germline assignment: CDR1 SGHRS and CDR2 YFSETQ. The CDR3 consists of 15 residues. CDR3 in DNA: TGCGCCAGCAGCCGCCGGACGTTAGGGAACACTGAAGCTTTCTTT. It encodes CASSRRTLGNTEAFF. Combining the CDR3 with reference TRBV5-1 and TRBJ1-1 gives the whole variable domain KAGVTQTPRYLIKTRGQQVTLSCSPISGHRSVSWYQQTPGQGLQFLFEYFSETQRNKGNFPGRFSGRQFSNSRSEMNVSTLELGDSALYLCASSRRTLGNTEAFFGQGTRLTVV.

The rearrangement links TRBV3-1 (or the pseudogene TRBV3-2) to TRBJ1-2, with 9 bases fitting TRBD1. Germline CDR1 LGHDT, CDR2 YNNKEL (reference sequence). This CDR3 is 16 amino acids long. J lost 7 bases, V lost 0 bases, and 9 bases had no gene match. The CDR3 spells CASSQEGEQGASGYTF. The CDR3, as DNA: TGTGCCAGCAGCCAAGAGGGGGAACAGGGGGCGAGTGGCTACACCTTC.

The chain employs TRBV18 and TRBJ2-2; maybe TRBD2 (5 bases). Between the trimmed V and J ends, which lost 6 bases and 6 bases, there was a span of 11 bases. Germline V lookup: CDR1 KGHSH, CDR2 LQKENI. The CDR3 has 13 amino acids. As DNA, the CDR3 is TGTGCCAGCTCGCCGAGGGCTGCCGGGGAGCTGTTTTTT. Protein: CASSPRAAGELFF.

The chain has TRBV5-1 and TRBJ1-4; D is uncertain. Trimming stripped 5 bases from V and 4 bases from J, with 9 bases between. The CDR3 length is 13 residues. Germline CDR1 reads SGHRS; CDR2 reads YFSETQ. The chain's CDR3 is CASSVSINEKLFF. CDR3 in DNA: TGCGCCAGCAGTGTGAGCATTAATGAAAAACTGTTTTTT.

V gene TRBV10-3 combines with J gene TRBJ1-2; D ambiguous. The length of the CDR3 is 11 residues. V lost 8 bases, J lost 6 bases, and 10 bases lay in between. Germline loops: CDR1 ENHRY, CDR2 SYGVKD. The CDR3 region is CAISARDGYTF. CDR3 DNA sequence: TGTGCCATCTCGGCCCGGGATGGCTACACCTTC.

V gene TRBV7-9 combines with J gene TRBJ2-3, with TRBD2 identical over 12 bases. The CDR3 has 17 amino acids. The germline V gene has CDR1 SEHNR and CDR2 FQNEAQ (reference sequence). The V gene end was trimmed by 5 bases and the J gene end by 4 bases; junction bases not matched to a gene: 10. The CDR3 is CASSPRLAGAPADTQYF. CDR3 nucleotide sequence: TGTGCCAGCAGCCCACGACTAGCGGGAGCGCCCGCAGATACGCAGTATTTT.